The entry below describes one T cell receptor beta chain. It lacks a known antigen. No much larger clonotype is one base removed from it; base qualities were not supplied. Whole blood was collected in K2EDTA tubes by collaborating institutions according to the institutions' own protocols. For TCRbeta analysis, collaborator samples were shipped as frozen whole blood, as isolated PBMCs, or as DNA extracted from either sample type. This record comes from a study of blood T cell repertoires in COVID-19 (dated by TCRdb to 2020 to 2021). Regarding the study in general: Collaborator samples came from the United States, Italy and Spain and covered acute and convalescent phases of COVID-19. Where available, HLA class I and class II types were taken from metadata supplied by the sample provider and were not determined by assay-based typing. The dataset comprised deeply sampled blood TCRbeta repertoires from subjects exposed to, actively infected with, or recovered from COVID-19. The repertoires were released in a freely available public database intended as a resource for research on the immune response to SARS-CoV-2. The sample metadata nearly always contained a de-identified subject ID, COVID-19 status, age in years and sex. The material from the prospective study consisted of cDNA or gDNA derived from T cells, B-cell-depleted T cells, or PBMCs. Samples were obtained from the ongoing ImmuneRACE study (first 160 participants) and from approximately 1,200 subjects provided by 6 global collaborators. Overall results and qualifications from the work: Clinical and demographic metadata were provided uncurated, with the amount varying by source and participant.

TCRbeta CDR3 regions were amplified from genomic DNA by means of the immunoSEQ Assay, a bias-controlled multiplex PCR. Processing in the source paper ran as follows. The number of nucleated cells in each sample was estimated by amplification of reference gene primers within the assay. Sequence reads were collapsed and filtered to measure the absolute abundance of every unique TCRbeta CDR3 rearrangement. For each sample, productive Simpson clonality was calculated by taking the square root of Simpson's diversity index across productive rearrangements. TCRdb took over this immuneACCESS table, retaining in-frame rearrangements with V and J assigned. Such tables are incomplete; in checked studies, under half of the missing clones stem from an unresolved V gene, and the remainder is unexplained. The D gene and trimming were derived from the DNA, and the V and J assignments and clone size from that table. In all, the sample holds 30,000 to 35,000 clones, and 90% of those were seen once. The top ten constitute roughly 13% of the sample.

CDR1 and CDR2, per the germline V gene (reference sequence), are SGHNT and YYREEE. At the junction V is shortened by 1 base and J by 2 bases, with 10 bases in between. Spanning cysteine to phenylalanine, the CDR3 consists of 15 amino acids. Here the CDR3 DNA is all that survives: 45 bases in frame from base 1. The receptor chain draws on TRBV5-4 and TRBJ2-1; possibly the D gene is TRBD2, per 6 matching bases. The material sequenced was peripheral blood. The sequence came from a human donor in a cohort sampled during active COVID-19. This receptor has the CDR3 CASSLPGGAYNEQFF. The DNA reads TGTGCCAGCAGCTTGCCTGGCGGGGCCTACAATGAGCAGTTCTTC. Full variable domain (CDR3 extended with the reference TRBV5-4 and TRBJ2-1 proteins): ETGVTQSPTHLIKTRGQQVTLRCSSQSGHNTVSWYQQALGQGPQFIFQYYREEENGRGNFPPRFSGLQFPNYSSELNVNALELDDSALYLCASSLPGGAYNEQFFGPGTRLTVL.